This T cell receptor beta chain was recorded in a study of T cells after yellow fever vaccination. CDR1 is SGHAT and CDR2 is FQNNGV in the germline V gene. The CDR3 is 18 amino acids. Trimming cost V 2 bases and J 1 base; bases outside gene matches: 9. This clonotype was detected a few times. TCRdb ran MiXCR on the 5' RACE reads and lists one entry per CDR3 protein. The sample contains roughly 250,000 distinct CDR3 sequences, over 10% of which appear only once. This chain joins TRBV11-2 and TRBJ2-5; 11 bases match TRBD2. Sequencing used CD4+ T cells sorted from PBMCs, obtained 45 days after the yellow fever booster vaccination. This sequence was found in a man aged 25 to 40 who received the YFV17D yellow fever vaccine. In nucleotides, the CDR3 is TGTGCCAGCAGCTTAAATGGCGCTAGCGGGGGGCTCCAAGAGACCCAGTACTTC. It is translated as CASSLNGASGGLQETQYF.